Here is one T cell receptor (beta chain) with its context. Its antigen remains unidentified. Naive-designated CD8 cells lacked CD45RO, were positively enriched for CCR7, and omitted terminally differentiated effector memory CD45RA+ cells. This sample was included in a study of shared clonotypes between healthy human individuals. Study-wide context: Aged between 18 and 49, the donors were a couple of women and a few men. Notes on the study in general: Naive subsets typically showed greater estimated richness than memory subsets. In the sorted subsets, rarefaction showed sequencing was incomplete despite large depth.

The V gene's germline CDR1 is MDHEN and CDR2 SYDVKM. The CDR3 consists of 13 residues. In the source study's methods: With immunoSEQ giving junction-only sequences and no quality scores, filtering differed. TCRdb's copy holds only in-frame clones and misses some; the assay was immunoSEQ multiplex PCR. V, J and clone size are those of that table, while D and trimming were read from the DNA. The sample holds around 2,000,000 clones, about 94% seen once. This chain connects TRBV28 to TRBJ2-5; D not resolved. TRBJ2-7 explains the end of the DNA better; the J call may be wrong. The receptor was isolated from a man younger than 30 in good health. The specimen sequenced was naive CD8+ T cells sorted from blood. The CDR3 spells CASSFRLTYEQYF. CDR3 nucleotides: TGTGCCAGCAGTTTCCGGCTGACCTACGAGCAGTACTTC.